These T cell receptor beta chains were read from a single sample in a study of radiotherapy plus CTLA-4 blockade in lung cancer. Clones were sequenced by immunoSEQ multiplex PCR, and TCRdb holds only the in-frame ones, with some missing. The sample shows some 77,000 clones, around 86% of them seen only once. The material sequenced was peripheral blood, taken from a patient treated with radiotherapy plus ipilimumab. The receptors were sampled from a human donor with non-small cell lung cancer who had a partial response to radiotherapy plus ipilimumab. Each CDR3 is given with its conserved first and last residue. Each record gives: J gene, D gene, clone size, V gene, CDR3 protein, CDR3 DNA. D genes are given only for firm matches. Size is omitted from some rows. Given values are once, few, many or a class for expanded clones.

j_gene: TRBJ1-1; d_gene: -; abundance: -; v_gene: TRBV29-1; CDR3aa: CSVKTSGYEAFF; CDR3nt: TGCAGCGTGAAGACCTCAGGGTATGAAGCTTTCTTT
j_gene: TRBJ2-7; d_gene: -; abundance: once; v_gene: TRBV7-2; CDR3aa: CASSSLLPYEQYF; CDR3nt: TGTGCCAGCAGCTCCCTCCTCCCCTACGAGCAGTACTTC
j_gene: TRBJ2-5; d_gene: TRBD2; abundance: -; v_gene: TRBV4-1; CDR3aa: CASGTSGRAGETQYF; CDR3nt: TGCGCCAGTGGGACTAGCGGGAGGGCAGGGGAGACCCAGTACTTC
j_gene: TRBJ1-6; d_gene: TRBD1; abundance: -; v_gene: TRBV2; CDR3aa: CASSAVRGLSYNSPLHF; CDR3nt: TGTGCCAGCAGTGCTGTCAGGGGGCTATCCTATAATTCACCCCTCCACTTT
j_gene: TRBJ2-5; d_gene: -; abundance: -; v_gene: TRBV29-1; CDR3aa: CSVEAGLETQYF; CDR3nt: TGCAGCGTTGAAGCAGGGTTGGAGACCCAGTACTTC
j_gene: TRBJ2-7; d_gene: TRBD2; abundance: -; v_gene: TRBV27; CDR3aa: CASSQLPLAAEQYF; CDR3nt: TGTGCCAGCAGTCAATTGCCCCTAGCGGCCGAGCAGTACTTC
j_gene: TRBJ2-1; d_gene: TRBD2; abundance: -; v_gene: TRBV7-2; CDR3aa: CASSLGVVVAGDGNEQFF; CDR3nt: TGTGCCAGCAGCTTAGGGGTGGTGGTAGCGGGAGATGGCAATGAGCAGTTCTTC
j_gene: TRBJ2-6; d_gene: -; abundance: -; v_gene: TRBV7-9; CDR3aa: CASSDGFGRGANVLTF; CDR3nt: TGTGCCAGCAGCGACGGGTTTGGGAGAGGGGCCAACGTCCTGACTTTC
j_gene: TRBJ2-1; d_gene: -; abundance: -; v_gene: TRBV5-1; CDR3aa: CASSFEEAPVGEQFF; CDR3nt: TGCGCCAGCAGCTTTGAGGAGGCCCCTGTCGGGGAGCAGTTCTTC
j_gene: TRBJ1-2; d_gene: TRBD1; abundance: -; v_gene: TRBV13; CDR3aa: CASSLGQGPANYGYTF; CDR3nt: TGTGCCAGCAGCTTAGGACAGGGGCCAGCTAACTATGGCTACACCTTC
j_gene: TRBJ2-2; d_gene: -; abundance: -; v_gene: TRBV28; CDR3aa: CASRASGNTGELFF; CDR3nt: TGTGCCAGCAGGGCCAGCGGAAACACCGGGGAGCTGTTTTTT
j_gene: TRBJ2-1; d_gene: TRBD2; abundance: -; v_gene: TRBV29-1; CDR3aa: CSVGEGTTFNEQFF; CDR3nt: TGCAGCGTTGGTGAAGGGACTACCTTCAATGAGCAGTTCTTC
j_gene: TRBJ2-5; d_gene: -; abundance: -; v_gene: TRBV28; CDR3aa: CARQERAQETQYF; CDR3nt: TGTGCCAGACAGGAAAGGGCCCAAGAGACCCAGTACTTC
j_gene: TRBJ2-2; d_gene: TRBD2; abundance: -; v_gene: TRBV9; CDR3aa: CASSVGGRVNGELFF; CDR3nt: TGTGCCAGCAGCGTTGGCGGGAGGGTGAACGGGGAGCTGTTTTTT
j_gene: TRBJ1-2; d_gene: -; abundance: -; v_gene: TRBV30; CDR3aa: CAWSAVDYGYTF; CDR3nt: TGTGCCTGGAGTGCCGTAGACTATGGCTACACCTTC
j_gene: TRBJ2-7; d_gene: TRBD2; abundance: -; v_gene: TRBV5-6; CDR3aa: CASSFGTSGAYEQYF; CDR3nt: TGTGCCAGCAGCTTCGGGACTAGCGGAGCCTACGAGCAGTACTTC
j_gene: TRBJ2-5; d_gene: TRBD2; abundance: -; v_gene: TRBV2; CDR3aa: CASSWGGQETQYF; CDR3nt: TGTGCCAGCAGCTGGGGGGGGCAAGAGACCCAGTACTTC
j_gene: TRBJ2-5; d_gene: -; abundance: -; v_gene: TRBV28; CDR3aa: CASSVAGQRQETQYF; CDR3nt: TGTGCCAGCAGTGTTGCGGGACAGCGCCAAGAGACCCAGTACTTC
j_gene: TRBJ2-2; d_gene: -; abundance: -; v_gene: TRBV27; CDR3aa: CASSLGQPKGSTTTGELFF; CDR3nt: TGTGCCAGCAGTTTGGGGCAACCAAAGGGCAGTACGACCACCGGGGAGCTGTTTTTT
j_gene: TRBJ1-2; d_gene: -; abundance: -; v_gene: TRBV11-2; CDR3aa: CASSLDHMGGYTF; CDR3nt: TGTGCCAGCAGCTTAGATCACATGGGCGGCTACACCTTC
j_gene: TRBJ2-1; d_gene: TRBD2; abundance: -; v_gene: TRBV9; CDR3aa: CASGAGLAGGLLFF; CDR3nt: TGTGCCAGCGGCGCTGGACTAGCGGGAGGTTTACTGTTCTTC
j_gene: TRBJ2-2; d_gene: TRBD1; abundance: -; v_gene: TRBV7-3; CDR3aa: CASSFSGQGAGELFF; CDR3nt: TGTGCCAGCAGCTTCTCGGGACAGGGGGCCGGGGAGCTGTTTTTT
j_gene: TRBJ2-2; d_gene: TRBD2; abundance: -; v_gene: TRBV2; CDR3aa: CASSEGTQGGAGELFF; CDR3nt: TGTGCCAGCAGTGAAGGGACGCAGGGAGGGGCCGGGGAGCTGTTTTTT
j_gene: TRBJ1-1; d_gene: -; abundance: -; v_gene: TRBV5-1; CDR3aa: CASSINGGSNTEAFF; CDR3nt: TGCGCCAGCAGCATCAATGGGGGGTCGAACACTGAAGCTTTCTTT
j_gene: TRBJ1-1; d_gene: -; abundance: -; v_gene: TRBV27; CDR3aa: CASSLSMRSRATEAFF; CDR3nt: TGTGCCAGCAGTTTATCGATGAGGTCCAGGGCCACTGAAGCTTTCTTT
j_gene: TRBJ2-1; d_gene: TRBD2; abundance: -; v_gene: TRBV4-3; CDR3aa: CASSQRGLAGGQYPRDEQFF; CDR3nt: TGCGCCAGCAGCCAAAGGGGACTAGCGGGAGGGCAGTACCCCAGGGATGAGCAGTTCTTC
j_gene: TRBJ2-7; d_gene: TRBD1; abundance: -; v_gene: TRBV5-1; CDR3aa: CASSFSGTGGNEQYF; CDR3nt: TGCGCCAGCAGCTTTTCCGGGACAGGGGGCAACGAGCAGTACTTC
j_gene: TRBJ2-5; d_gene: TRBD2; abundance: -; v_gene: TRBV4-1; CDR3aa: CASSQDEGLAVETQYF; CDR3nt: TGCGCCAGCAGCCAAGATGAGGGACTAGCTGTGGAGACCCAGTACTTC
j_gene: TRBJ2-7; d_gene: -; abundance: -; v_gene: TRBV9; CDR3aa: CASSAPGGRQQYF; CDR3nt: TGTGCCAGCAGCGCCCCTGGGGGGAGACAGCAGTACTTC
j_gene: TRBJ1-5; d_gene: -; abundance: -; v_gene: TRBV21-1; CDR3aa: CASNPTRSNQPQHF; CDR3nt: TGTGCCAGCAACCCAACGCGGAGCAATCAGCCCCAGCATTTT
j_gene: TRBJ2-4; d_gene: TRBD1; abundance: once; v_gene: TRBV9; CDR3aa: CASSDRGTPLKNIQYF; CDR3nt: TGTGCCAGCAGCGACAGGGGGACCCCATTAAAAAACATTCAGTACTTC
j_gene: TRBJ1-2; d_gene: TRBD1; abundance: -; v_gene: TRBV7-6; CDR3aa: CASSLGQGNGYTF; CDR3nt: TGTGCCAGCAGCTTGGGACAGGGGAATGGCTACACCTTC
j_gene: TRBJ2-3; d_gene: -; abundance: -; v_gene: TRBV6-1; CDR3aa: CASSGQLGDTQYF; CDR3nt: TGTGCCAGCAGTGGACAGTTGGGCGATACGCAGTATTTT
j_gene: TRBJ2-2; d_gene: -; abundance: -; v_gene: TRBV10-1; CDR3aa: CASTRPRPSDTGELFF; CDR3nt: TGCGCCAGCACTAGACCCCGCCCCTCCGACACCGGGGAGCTGTTTTTT
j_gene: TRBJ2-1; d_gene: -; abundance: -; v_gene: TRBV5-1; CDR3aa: CASSTKQGNNEQFF; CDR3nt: TGCGCCAGCAGCACAAAACAGGGAAACAATGAGCAGTTCTTC
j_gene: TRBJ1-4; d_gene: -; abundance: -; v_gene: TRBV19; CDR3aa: CASRTGYRVLSEKLFF; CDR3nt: TGTGCCAGTAGGACGGGGTACAGGGTTCTTTCGGAAAAACTGTTTTTT
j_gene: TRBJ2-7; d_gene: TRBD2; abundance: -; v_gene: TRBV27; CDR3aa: CASSRGEGSYEQYF; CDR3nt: TGTGCCAGCAGCCGGGGGGAGGGGTCCTACGAGCAGTACTTC
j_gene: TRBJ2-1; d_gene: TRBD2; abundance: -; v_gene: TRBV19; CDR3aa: CASSRTSVYNEQFF; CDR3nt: TGTGCCAGTAGTCGGACTAGCGTCTACAATGAGCAGTTCTTC
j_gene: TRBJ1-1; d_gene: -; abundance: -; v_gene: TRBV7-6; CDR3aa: CASSLVGRSTEAFF; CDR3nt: TGTGCCAGCAGCTTAGTAGGCAGGTCGACGGAAGCTTTCTTT
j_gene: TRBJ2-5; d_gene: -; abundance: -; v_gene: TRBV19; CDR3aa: CASSMGFAFGGSETQYF; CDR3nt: TGTGCCAGTAGTATGGGATTTGCTTTCGGGGGTTCGGAGACCCAGTACTTC
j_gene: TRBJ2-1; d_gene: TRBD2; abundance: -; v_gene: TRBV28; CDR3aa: CASSQAGPSYNEQFF; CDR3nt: TGTGCCAGCAGCCAAGCGGGGCCGTCCTACAATGAGCAGTTCTTC
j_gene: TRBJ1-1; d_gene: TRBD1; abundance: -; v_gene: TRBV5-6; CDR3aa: CASSRDRGRLGAFF; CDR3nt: TGTGCCAGCAGCCGGGACAGGGGCCGTCTTGGAGCTTTCTTT
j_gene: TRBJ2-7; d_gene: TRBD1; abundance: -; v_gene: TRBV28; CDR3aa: CASSVKGTGPYEQYF; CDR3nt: TGTGCCAGCAGTGTAAAAGGGACAGGTCCCTACGAGCAGTACTTC
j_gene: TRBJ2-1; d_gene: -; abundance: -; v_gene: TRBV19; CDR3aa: CASSIVGYNEQFF; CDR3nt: TGTGCCAGTAGTATAGTCGGCTACAATGAGCAGTTCTTC
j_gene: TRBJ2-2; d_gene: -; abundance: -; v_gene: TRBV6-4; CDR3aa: CASREDRTNTGELFF; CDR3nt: TGTGCCAGCCGGGAGGACAGAACGAACACCGGGGAGCTGTTTTTT
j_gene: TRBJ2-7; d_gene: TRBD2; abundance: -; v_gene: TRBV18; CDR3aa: CASSLEQLAATYEQYF; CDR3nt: TGTGCCAGCTCACTTGAGCAACTAGCGGCCACCTACGAGCAGTACTTC
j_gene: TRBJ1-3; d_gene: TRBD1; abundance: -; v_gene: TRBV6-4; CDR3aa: CASSEKQGAGNTIYF; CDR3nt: TGTGCCAGCAGTGAAAAACAGGGGGCTGGAAACACCATATATTTT
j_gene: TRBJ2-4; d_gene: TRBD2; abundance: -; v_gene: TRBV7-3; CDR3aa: CASIALTSGRIKNIQYF; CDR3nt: TGTGCCAGCATCGCCCTCACTAGCGGGAGAATCAAAAACATTCAGTACTTC
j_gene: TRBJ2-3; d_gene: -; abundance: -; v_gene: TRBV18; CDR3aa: CASSRIHGDTQYF; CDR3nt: TGTGCCAGCTCGCGTATCCACGGAGATACGCAGTATTTT
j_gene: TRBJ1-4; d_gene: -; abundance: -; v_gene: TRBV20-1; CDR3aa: CSASLSEKLFF; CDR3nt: TGCAGTGCCTCTTTGTCCGAAAAACTGTTTTTT
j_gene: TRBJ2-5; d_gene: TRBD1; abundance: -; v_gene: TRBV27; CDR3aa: CASTSSDRDGTQYF; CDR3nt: TGTGCCAGCACCTCAAGTGACAGGGACGGGACCCAGTACTTC
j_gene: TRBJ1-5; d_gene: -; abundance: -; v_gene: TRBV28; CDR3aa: CASSFRRRQPQHF; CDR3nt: TGTGCCAGCAGTTTTCGGAGGAGGCAGCCCCAGCATTTT
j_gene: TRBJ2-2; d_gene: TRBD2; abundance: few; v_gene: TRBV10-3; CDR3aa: CAISEVAGMNTGELFF; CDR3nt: TGTGCCATCAGTGAGGTAGCGGGCATGAACACCGGGGAGCTGTTTTTT
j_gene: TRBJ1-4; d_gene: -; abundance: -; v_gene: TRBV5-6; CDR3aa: CASSFLTEHSEKLFF; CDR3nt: TGTGCCAGCAGCTTTCTTACGGAGCATAGTGAAAAACTGTTTTTT
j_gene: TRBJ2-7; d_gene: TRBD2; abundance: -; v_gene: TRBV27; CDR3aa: CASSLSGTFYEQYF; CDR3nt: TGTGCCAGCAGTCTCAGCGGGACCTTTTACGAGCAGTACTTC
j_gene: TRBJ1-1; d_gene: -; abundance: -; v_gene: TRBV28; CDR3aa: CASSPLGREVTEAFF; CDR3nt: TGTGCCAGCAGTCCCCTGGGCAGGGAGGTCACTGAAGCTTTCTTT